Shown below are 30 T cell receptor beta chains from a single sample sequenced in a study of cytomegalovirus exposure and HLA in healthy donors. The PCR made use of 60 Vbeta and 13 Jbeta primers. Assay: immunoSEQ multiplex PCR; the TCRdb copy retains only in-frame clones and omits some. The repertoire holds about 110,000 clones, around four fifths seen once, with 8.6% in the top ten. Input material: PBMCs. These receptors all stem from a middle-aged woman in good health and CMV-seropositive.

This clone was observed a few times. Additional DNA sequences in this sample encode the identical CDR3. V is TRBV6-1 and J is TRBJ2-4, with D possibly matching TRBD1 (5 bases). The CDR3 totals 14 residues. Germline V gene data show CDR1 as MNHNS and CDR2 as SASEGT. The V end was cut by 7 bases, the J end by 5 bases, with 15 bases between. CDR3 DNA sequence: TGTGCCAGCAATGGACACTATGGAGAAAACATTCAGTACTTC. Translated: CASNGHYGENIQYF.

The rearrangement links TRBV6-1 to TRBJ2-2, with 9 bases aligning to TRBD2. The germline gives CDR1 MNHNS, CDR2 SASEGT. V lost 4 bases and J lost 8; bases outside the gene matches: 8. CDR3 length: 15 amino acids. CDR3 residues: CASSGLAGVAGELFF. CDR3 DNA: TGTGCCAGCAGTGGATTAGCGGGAGTTGCTGGGGAGCTGTTTTTT.

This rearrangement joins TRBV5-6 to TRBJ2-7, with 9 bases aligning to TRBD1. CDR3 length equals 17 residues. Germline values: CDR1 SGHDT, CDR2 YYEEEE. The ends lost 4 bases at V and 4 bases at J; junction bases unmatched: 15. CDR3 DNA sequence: TGTGCCAGCAGCGATTTTAGGACAGGGGCGGTCGGTTACGAGCAGTACTTC. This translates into CASSDFRTGAVGYEQYF.

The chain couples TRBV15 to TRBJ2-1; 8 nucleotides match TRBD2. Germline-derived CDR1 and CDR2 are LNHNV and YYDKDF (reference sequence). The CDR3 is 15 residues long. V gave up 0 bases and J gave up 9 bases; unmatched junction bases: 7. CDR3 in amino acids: CATSRDSAGGREQFF. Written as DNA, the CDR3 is TGTGCCACCAGCAGAGATAGCGCGGGAGGTCGTGAGCAGTTCTTC.

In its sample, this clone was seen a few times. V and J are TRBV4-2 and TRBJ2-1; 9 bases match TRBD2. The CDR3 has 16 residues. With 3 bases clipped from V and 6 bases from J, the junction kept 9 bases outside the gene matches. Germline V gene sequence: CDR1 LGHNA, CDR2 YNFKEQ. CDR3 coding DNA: TGTGCCAGCAGCCACATAGCGGGGGCCCAAATCAATGAGCAGTTCTTC. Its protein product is CASSHIAGAQINEQFF.

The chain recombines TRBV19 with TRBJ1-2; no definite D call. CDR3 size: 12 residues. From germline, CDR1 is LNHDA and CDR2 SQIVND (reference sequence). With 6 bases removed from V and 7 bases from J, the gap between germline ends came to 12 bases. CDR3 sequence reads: CASRPGGRGYTF. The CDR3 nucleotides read TGTGCCAGTAGACCGGGAGGTCGTGGCTACACCTTC. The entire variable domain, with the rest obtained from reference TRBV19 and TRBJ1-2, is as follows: DGGITQSPKYLFRKEGQNVTLSCEQNLNHDAMYWYRQDPGQGLRLIYYSQIVNDFQKGDIAEGYSVSREKKESFPLTVTSAQKNPTAFYLCASRPGGRGYTFGSGTRLTVV.

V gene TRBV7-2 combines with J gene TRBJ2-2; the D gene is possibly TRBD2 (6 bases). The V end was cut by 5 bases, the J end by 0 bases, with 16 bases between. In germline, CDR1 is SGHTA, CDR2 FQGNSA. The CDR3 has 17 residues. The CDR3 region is CASSQMKRVANTGELFF. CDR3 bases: TGTGCCAGCAGCCAAATGAAGCGGGTAGCGAACACCGGGGAGCTGTTTTTT.

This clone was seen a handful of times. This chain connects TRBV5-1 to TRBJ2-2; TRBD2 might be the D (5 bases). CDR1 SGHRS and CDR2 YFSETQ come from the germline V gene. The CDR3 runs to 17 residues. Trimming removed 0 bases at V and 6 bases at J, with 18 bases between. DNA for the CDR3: TGCGCCAGCAGCTTGGATTTCCGCGACTACGCGTCCGGGGAGCTGTTTTTT. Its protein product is CASSLDFRDYASGELFF.

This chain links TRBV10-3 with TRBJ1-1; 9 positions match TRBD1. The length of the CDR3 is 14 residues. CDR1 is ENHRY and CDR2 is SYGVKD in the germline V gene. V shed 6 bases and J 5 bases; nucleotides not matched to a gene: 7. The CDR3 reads CAIRRDRERTEAFF. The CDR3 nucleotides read TGTGCCATCAGGCGGGACAGGGAAAGGACTGAAGCTTTCTTT.

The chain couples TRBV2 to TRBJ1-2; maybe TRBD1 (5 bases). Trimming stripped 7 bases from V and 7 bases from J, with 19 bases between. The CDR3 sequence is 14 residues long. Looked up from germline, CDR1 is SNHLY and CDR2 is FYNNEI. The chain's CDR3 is CASKEGRQAGGYTF. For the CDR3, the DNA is TGTGCCAGCAAGGAGGGGAGGCAGGCGGGTGGCTACACCTTC.

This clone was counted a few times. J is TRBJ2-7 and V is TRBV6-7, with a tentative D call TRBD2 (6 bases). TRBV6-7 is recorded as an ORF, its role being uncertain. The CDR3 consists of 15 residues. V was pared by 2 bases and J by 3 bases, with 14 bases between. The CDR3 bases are TGTGCCAGCAGTTACCCGGGAGTACCAAACTACGAGCAGTACTTC. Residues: CASSYPGVPNYEQYF.

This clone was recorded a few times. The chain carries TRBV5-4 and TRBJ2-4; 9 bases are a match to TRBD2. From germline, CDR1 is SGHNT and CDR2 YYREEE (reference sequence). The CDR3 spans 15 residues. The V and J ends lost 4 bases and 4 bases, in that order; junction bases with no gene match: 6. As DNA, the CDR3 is TGTGCCAGCAGCCCTAGGCTAGCGGGAAAAAACATTCAGTACTTC. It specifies CASSPRLAGKNIQYF.

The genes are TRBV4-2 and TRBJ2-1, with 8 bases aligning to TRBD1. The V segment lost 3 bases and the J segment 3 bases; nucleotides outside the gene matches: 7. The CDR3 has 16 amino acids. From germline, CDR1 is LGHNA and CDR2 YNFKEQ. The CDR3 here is CASSHAAGGFYNEQFF. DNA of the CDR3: TGTGCCAGCAGCCACGCGGCAGGGGGCTTCTACAATGAGCAGTTCTTC.

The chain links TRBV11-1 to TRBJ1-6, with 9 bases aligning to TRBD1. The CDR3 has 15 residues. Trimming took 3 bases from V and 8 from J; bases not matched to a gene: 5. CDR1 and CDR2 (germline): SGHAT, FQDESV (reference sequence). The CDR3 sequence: CASSLQDRGHSPLHF. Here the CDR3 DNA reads TGTGCCAGCAGCTTGCAGGACAGGGGTCATTCACCCCTCCACTTT.

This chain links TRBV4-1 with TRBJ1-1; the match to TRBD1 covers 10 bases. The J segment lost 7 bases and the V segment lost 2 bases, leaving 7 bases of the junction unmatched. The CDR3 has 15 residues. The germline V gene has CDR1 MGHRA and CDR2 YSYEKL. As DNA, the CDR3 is TGCGCCAGCAGCCAACCCGGGACAGGGGTTAATGAAGCTTTCTTT. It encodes CASSQPGTGVNEAFF.

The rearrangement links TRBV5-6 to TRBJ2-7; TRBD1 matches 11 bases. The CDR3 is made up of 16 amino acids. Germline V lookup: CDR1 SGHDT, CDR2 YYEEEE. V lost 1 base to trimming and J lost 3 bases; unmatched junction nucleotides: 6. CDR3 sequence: CASSLTPGTGGYEQYF. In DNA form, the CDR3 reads TGTGCCAGCAGCTTGACTCCCGGGACAGGGGGCTACGAGCAGTACTTC.

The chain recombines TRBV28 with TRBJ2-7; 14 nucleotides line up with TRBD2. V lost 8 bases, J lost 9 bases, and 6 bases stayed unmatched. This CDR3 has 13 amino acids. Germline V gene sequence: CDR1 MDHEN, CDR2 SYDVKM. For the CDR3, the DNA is TGTGCCAGCGAGACTAGCGGGAGGGCTCGGCAGTACTTC. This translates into CASETSGRARQYF.

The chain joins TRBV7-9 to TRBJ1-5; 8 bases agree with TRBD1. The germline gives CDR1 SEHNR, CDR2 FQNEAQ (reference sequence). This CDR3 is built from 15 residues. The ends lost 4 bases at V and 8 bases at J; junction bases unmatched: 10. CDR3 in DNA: TGTGCCAGCAGCTCCCAGGACAGGGCGGTGGAGCCCCAGCATTTT. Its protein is CASSSQDRAVEPQHF.

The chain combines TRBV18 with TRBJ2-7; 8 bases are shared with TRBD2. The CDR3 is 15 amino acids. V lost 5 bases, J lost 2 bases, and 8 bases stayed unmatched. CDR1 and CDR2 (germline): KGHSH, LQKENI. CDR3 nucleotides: TGTGCCAGCTCATCCAAAGCGGGGGCCCCCTACGAGCAGTACTTC. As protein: CASSSKAGAPYEQYF.

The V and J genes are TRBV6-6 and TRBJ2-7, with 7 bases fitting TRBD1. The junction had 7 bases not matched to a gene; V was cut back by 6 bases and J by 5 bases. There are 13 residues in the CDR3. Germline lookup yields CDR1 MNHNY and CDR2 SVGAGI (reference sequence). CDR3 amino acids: CASRRDSSNEQYF. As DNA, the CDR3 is TGTGCCAGCAGACGGGACAGTAGCAACGAGCAGTACTTC.

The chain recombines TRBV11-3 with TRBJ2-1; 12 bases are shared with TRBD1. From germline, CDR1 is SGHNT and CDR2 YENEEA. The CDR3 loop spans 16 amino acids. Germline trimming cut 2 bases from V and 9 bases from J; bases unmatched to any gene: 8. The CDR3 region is CASSLNLGTGGFEQFF. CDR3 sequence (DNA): TGTGCCAGCAGCTTAAATTTGGGGACAGGGGGCTTTGAGCAGTTCTTC.

CDR3 in DNA: TGTGCCAGTAGTAGAGGAGGCAGGCAATCGGGGGAGCAGTACTTC. Translating gives CASSRGGRQSGEQYF. V gene TRBV19 combines with J gene TRBJ2-7, with D possibly matching TRBD2 (5 bases). The CDR3 is made up of 15 amino acids. Germline V CDR1 and CDR2: LNHDA, SQIVND (reference sequence). The V and J ends lost 4 bases and 7 bases respectively, with 20 bases between them.

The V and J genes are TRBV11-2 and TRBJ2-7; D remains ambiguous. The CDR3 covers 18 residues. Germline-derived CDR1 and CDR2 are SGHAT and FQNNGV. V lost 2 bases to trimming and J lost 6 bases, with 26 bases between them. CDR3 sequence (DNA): TGTGCCAGCAGCTTAAATGCCCCAGGTCGACCCATGGTGCGCGAGCAGTACTTC. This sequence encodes CASSLNAPGRPMVREQYF.

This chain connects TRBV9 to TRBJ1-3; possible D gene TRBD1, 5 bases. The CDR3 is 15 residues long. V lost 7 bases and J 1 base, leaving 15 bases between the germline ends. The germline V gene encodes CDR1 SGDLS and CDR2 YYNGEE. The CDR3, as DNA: TGTGCCAGCGCCGGGGGAGGGAGGTCTGGAAACACCATATATTTT. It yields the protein CASAGGGRSGNTIYF.

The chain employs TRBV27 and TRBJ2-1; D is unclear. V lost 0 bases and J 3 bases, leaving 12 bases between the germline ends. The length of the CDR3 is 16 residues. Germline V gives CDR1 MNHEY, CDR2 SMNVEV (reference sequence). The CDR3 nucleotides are TGTGCCAGCAGTTTATCTCCTAGGTCAATCTACAATGAGCAGTTCTTC. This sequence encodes CASSLSPRSIYNEQFF.

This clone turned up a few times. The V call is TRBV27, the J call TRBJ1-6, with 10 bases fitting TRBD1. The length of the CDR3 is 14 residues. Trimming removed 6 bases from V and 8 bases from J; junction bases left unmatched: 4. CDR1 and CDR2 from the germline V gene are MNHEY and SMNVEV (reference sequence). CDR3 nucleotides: TGTGCCAGCAGCCGGGACAGGGGTTATTCACCCCTCCACTTT. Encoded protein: CASSRDRGYSPLHF.

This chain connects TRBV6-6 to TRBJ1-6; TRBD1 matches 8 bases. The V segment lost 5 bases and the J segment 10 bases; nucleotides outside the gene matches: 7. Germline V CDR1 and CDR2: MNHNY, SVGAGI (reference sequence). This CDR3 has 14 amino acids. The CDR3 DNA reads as TGTGCCAGCAGTATCGGGACAGGCGCCTCACCCCTCCACTTT. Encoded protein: CASSIGTGASPLHF.

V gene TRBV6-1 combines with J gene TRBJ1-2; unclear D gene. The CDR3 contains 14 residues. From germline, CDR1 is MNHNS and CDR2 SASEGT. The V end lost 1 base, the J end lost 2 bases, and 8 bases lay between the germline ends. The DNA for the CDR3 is TGTGCCAGCAGTGAAGTGGCGGGAAACTATGGCTACACCTTC. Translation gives CASSEVAGNYGYTF.

DNA of the CDR3: TGTGCCAGCAGTTTAGTAGAAAACACTGAAGCTTTCTTT. Encoded protein: CASSLVENTEAFF. The V call is TRBV28, the J call TRBJ1-1; D remains unclear. Germline loops: CDR1 MDHEN, CDR2 SYDVKM. This CDR3 is built from 13 residues. V gave up 2 bases and J gave up 2 bases, with 6 bases separating them.

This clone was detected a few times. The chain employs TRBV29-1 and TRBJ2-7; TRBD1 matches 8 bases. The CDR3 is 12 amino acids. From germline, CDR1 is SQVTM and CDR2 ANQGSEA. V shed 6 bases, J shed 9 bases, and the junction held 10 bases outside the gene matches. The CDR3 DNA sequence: TGCAGCGTCCTCCAGACAGGGGACGGGCAGTACTTC. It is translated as CSVLQTGDGQYF.